What follows is one TCR beta chain and its context. This sample stems from a study of OX40 agonist ivuxolimab in advanced cancers. Study overall: Three patients showed partial responses: one hepatocellular carcinoma and two cutaneous melanoma cases.

Germline V CDR1 and CDR2: KGHSY, FQNENV. V lost 3 bases, J lost 2 bases, and 19 bases lay in between. The CDR3 is made up of 18 amino acids. Sequencing used immunoSEQ multiplex PCR; TCRdb keeps in-frame clones, though not all of them. The table lists about 45,000 clones, 88% of them singletons. The sample was CD4+ or CD8+ T cells sorted from blood, taken in a trial of the OX40 agonist ivuxolimab. The clonotype was recovered from an adult with an advanced solid tumor such as melanoma, head and neck, liver or kidney cancer. The chain employs TRBV16 and TRBJ2-2, with D tentatively TRBD1 (6 bases). The CDR3 DNA follows: TGTGCCAGCAGCCAGTTTCTATCAGGGGAAGGAAACACCGGGGAGCTGTTTTTT. Protein product: CASSQFLSGEGNTGELFF.